This T cell receptor beta chain comes out of a study of blood T cell repertoires in COVID-19. Study information: Samples representing acute and convalescent COVID-19 were sourced from the United States, Italy and Spain.

The assay was immunoSEQ multiplex PCR, and TCRdb's table has in-frame clones only and misses some. The sample lists roughly 220,000 clones; 70% to 90% were seen once. The sample was peripheral blood. This TCR was recovered from a young man who had recovered from COVID-19.

As DNA, the CDR3 is TGTGCCAGCTCGAGACAGGGGATCGGCGAGCAGTACTTC. This gives the protein CASSRQGIGEQYF. The chain recombines TRBV18 with TRBJ2-7; 8 positions match TRBD1. This CDR3 contains 13 residues. J gave up 6 bases and V 6 bases, and 7 bases lay outside the gene matches. CDR1 and CDR2 from the germline V gene are KGHSH and LQKENI.